The 23 T cell receptor beta chains below all came from one sample that was sequenced in a study of T-cell memory formation after mild COVID-19. TCRdb itself ran the 5' RACE reads through MiXCR, one entry per CDR3 protein. The table shows fewer than 350,000 distinct CDR3 sequences, with approximately 8% occurring only once. Sequences were obtained from PBMCs or a T cell subset sorted from them (not recorded which). These receptors were taken from a man aged 18 to 35 who had mild COVID-19 (a few samples of this study predate the infection). Cell type and time point are not known.

The genes are TRBV7-9 and TRBJ2-5; 11 positions agree with TRBD2. V dropped 5 bases and J dropped 5; count of bases not matched to a gene: 10. The CDR3 extends over 16 amino acids. Germline CDR1 SEHNR, CDR2 FQNEAQ (reference sequence). The CDR3: CASSNSGGALNETQYF. In DNA, the CDR3 is TGTGCCAGCAGCAATAGCGGGGGGGCGTTAAACGAGACCCAGTACTTC.

This chain uses TRBV6-4 with TRBJ1-1; D is unresolved. The CDR3 length is 14 residues. Trimming cost V 0 bases and J 8 bases, with 13 bases left between them. CDR1 is MRHNA and CDR2 is SNTAGT in the germline V gene. The DNA for the CDR3 is TGTGCCAGCAGTGACTCGATAAGCGCGGCGGAAGCTTTCTTT. Its translation: CASSDSISAAEAFF.

This clonotype has just a few counts. CDR3 nucleotide sequence: TGCGCCAGCAGCTTGGATTTACCGGGACAGGGAAATGAGCAGTTCTTC. It yields the protein CASSLDLPGQGNEQFF. This chain joins TRBV5-1 and TRBJ2-1, with 9 bases aligning to TRBD1. The junction had 8 bases not matched to a gene; V was cut back by 0 bases and J by 7 bases. This CDR3 region has 16 residues. Germline V gives CDR1 SGHRS, CDR2 YFSETQ. Full variable domain (rest looked up from reference TRBV5-1 and TRBJ2-1): KAGVTQTPRYLIKTRGQQVTLSCSPISGHRSVSWYQQTPGQGLQFLFEYFSETQRNKGNFPGRFSGRQFSNSRSEMNVSTLELGDSALYLCASSLDLPGQGNEQFFGPGTRLTVL.

The chain couples TRBV20-1 to TRBJ2-7; perhaps TRBD1 as D (6 bases). The germline gives CDR1 DFQATT, CDR2 SNEGSKA (reference sequence). Between the trimmed V and J ends, which lost 0 bases and 3 bases, there was a span of 6 bases. The CDR3 is made up of 12 amino acids. The CDR3 region has the DNA TGCAGTGCTAGAGAACAGGGCTACGAGCAGTACTTC. This encodes CSAREQGYEQYF.

A few counts support this clonotype. The rearrangement joins TRBV20-1 to TRBJ2-2, with 7 positions matching TRBD2. The CDR3 covers 14 residues. Germline V gene lookup returns CDR1 DFQATT and CDR2 SNEGSKA (reference sequence). With V trimmed by 0 bases and J by 5 bases, 3 bases remained unmatched. CDR3 protein: CSARDREGTGELFF. The CDR3 region has the DNA TGCAGTGCTAGAGACAGGGAGGGAACCGGGGAGCTGTTTTTT.

This clonotype was seen a handful of times. This chain uses TRBV6-5 with TRBJ2-7; the D gene is possibly TRBD2 (6 bases). V gave up 5 bases and J gave up 7 bases, with 18 bases separating them. The CDR3 is made up of 14 amino acids. Germline CDR1 and CDR2: MNHEY and SVGAGI. CDR3: CASSPGTWGMEQYF. Here the CDR3 DNA reads TGTGCCAGCAGTCCCGGGACTTGGGGGATGGAGCAGTACTTC.

The CDR3, as DNA: TGCGCCAGCAGCCCGGACCCGGGGGGCAATGAGCAGTTCTTC. It yields the protein CASSPDPGGNEQFF. The chain combines TRBV5-1 with TRBJ2-1, with 7 bases identical to TRBD2. Germline V gives CDR1 SGHRS, CDR2 YFSETQ. There are 14 residues in the CDR3. Unmatched junction bases numbered 7, after V lost 4 bases and J lost 6 bases.

This clonotype came up a few times. The V call is TRBV9, the J call TRBJ1-2, with D possibly being TRBD1 (5 bases). Between the trimmed V and J ends, which lost 3 bases and 4 bases, there was a span of 10 bases. Germline V gene data show CDR1 as SGDLS and CDR2 as YYNGEE. The CDR3 has 13 amino acids. Written as DNA, the CDR3 is TGTGCCAGCAGCGGGGCAGGGCTCTATGGCTACACCTTC. Protein product: CASSGAGLYGYTF. The variable domain in full, with the rest retrieved from reference TRBV9 and TRBJ1-2, is DSGVTQTPKHLITATGQRVTLRCSPRSGDLSVYWYQQSLDQGLQFLIQYYNGEERAKGNILERFSAQQFPDLHSELNLSSLELGDSALYFCASSGAGLYGYTFGSGTRLTVV.

The rearrangement uses TRBV6-2 or TRBV6-3 and TRBJ2-3; no clear D. V shed 2 bases and J shed 2 bases, with 8 bases lying between them. Germline V gene sequence: CDR1 MNHEY, CDR2 SVGEGT. CDR3 length: 14 residues. The CDR3 spells CASSYAPVTDTQYF. The CDR3 DNA follows: TGTGCCAGCAGTTACGCTCCAGTCACAGATACGCAGTATTTT.

The CDR3 DNA sequence: TGTGCCAGCAGCAAGAGGGGGACAGGAAAAGAGACCCAGTACTTC. Amino acids: CASSKRGTGKETQYF. This sequence joins TRBV21-1 and TRBJ2-5; the D call TRBD1 from the table was never checked on the DNA. TRBV21-1 is designated a pseudogene. CDR3 length equals 15 residues.

This clonotype was seen more than once but under ten times. V and J are TRBV6-5 and TRBJ1-2; a weak D match, TRBD1 (5 bases). The germline V gene has CDR1 MNHEY and CDR2 SVGAGI. This CDR3 is 14 amino acids long. Trimming removed 7 bases from V and 4 bases from J, with 16 bases in between. The CDR3 sequence: CASTQPGGGYGYTF. DNA of the CDR3: TGTGCCAGCACACAACCCGGGGGTGGCTATGGCTACACCTTC.

The chain carries TRBV20-1 and TRBJ1-5, with 8 bases lining up with TRBD1. Trimming removed 3 bases from V and 2 bases from J; junction bases left unmatched: 3. CDR1 DFQATT and CDR2 SNEGSKA come from the germline V gene (reference sequence). The CDR3 is 14 residues long. The CDR3 region has the DNA TGCAGTGCTAGTGTGGACAGGGGCAATCAGCCCCAGCATTTT. Translating it yields CSASVDRGNQPQHF.

This clonotype came up a few times. The rearrangement uses TRBV6-6 and TRBJ1-1, with D unclear. The V end lost 7 bases, the J end lost 0 bases, and 6 bases lay between the germline ends. CDR3 size: 12 residues. Germline CDR1 and CDR2: MNHNY and SVGAGI (reference sequence). The CDR3 nucleotides read TGTGCCAGCACCCGGGTGAACACTGAAGCTTTCTTT. It translates to CASTRVNTEAFF.

This clonotype was seen only a few times. The chain employs TRBV12-3 or TRBV12-4 and TRBJ2-5; D might be TRBD1 or TRBD2, each matching 6 bases. The CDR3 has 14 residues. Trimming pared 0 bases from V and 6 bases from J, leaving 11 bases between. The CDR3, as DNA: TGTGCCAGCAGTTTAGCTGGGGGGCCGAAGACCCAGTACTTC. Protein: CASSLAGGPKTQYF.

This clonotype was picked up many times. V and J are TRBV19 and TRBJ1-1; tentative D call: TRBD1 (5 bases). The CDR3 extends over 13 amino acids. The germline V gene encodes CDR1 LNHDA and CDR2 SQIVND (reference sequence). V dropped 3 bases and J dropped 2 bases, with 7 bases sitting between them. CDR3 DNA sequence: TGTGCCAGTAGTATGGGACTCAACACTGAAGCTTTCTTT. Translating it yields CASSMGLNTEAFF.

This clonotype has more than one count but fewer than ten. This chain connects TRBV11-1 to TRBJ2-3; D uncertain. This CDR3 has 16 amino acids. V dropped 2 bases and J dropped 0 bases, with 12 bases sitting between them. The germline CDR1 and CDR2 sequences are SGHAT and FQDESV (reference sequence). CDR3 sequence (DNA): TGTGCCAGCAGCTTACGGGTGACAACTAGCACAGATACGCAGTATTTT. This codes for CASSLRVTTSTDTQYF.

V is TRBV2 and J is TRBJ2-3; 9 nucleotides match TRBD2. Germline CDR1 reads SNHLY; CDR2 reads FYNNEI. The junction had 7 bases not matched to a gene; V was cut back by 6 bases and J by 6 bases. The length of the CDR3 is 14 residues. The CDR3 region is CASSGTSRVDTQYF. The DNA for the CDR3 is TGTGCCAGCAGCGGGACTAGCCGGGTCGATACGCAGTATTTT.

The chain combines TRBV2 with TRBJ2-7, with TRBD1 matching 11 bases. V shed 10 bases and J 9 bases; nucleotides not matched to a gene: 8. This CDR3 has 12 residues. CDR1 is SNHLY and CDR2 is FYNNEI in the germline V gene. CDR3 DNA: TGTGCCACCTGCCCGGACAGGGGGCGGCAGTACGTC. Translated, it gives CATCPDRGRQYV.

Concerning this clonotype: With a much larger clone just one base away, this may be a read error. This sequence joins TRBV4-1 and TRBJ2-3, with TRBD1 as a possible D gene (6 bases). This CDR3 spans 16 amino acids. CDR1 is MGHRA, CDR2 YSYEKL, per germline. CDR3 DNA: TGCGACAGCAGCCTGCATCAGGGGCCTGGCACAGATACGCAGTATTTT. Protein product: CDSSLHQGPGTDTQYF.

This clonotype has a handful of counts. V is TRBV7-3 and J is TRBJ2-4; 10 positions match TRBD2. This CDR3 has 15 residues. Germline-derived CDR1 and CDR2 are SGHTA and FQGTGA. V trimming: 5 bases; J trimming: 7 bases; junction bases outside the gene matches: 8. CDR3 sequence (DNA): TGTGCCAGCAGCGGCAGCGGGGGGGCTGGGAACATTCAGTACTTC. It is translated as CASSGSGGAGNIQYF.

The chain couples TRBV5-5 to TRBJ2-7; D is perhaps TRBD1 (5 bases). Germline CDR1 and CDR2: SGHKS and YYEKEE (reference sequence). CDR3 size: 15 residues. Trimming pared 1 base from V and 2 bases from J, leaving 13 bases between. CDR3 region: CASSLSMAGTYEQYF. CDR3 DNA: TGTGCCAGCAGCTTGAGTATGGCAGGGACCTACGAGCAGTACTTC.

This clonotype has ten or more counts. The chain links TRBV4-1 to TRBJ2-7, with 7 bases aligning to TRBD1. The CDR3 has 15 amino acids. The J segment lost 1 base and the V segment lost 6 bases, leaving 9 bases of the junction unmatched. Germline assignment: CDR1 MGHRA and CDR2 YSYEKL. The CDR3 region is CASSRPGQKSYEQYF. In DNA form, the CDR3 reads TGCGCCAGCAGTCGACCGGGACAGAAATCCTACGAGCAGTACTTC.

The gene calls are TRBV20-1 and TRBJ1-2; possibly TRBD1 for D (6 bases). Trimming pared 0 bases from V and 8 bases from J, leaving 13 bases between. Germline assignment: CDR1 DFQATT and CDR2 SNEGSKA (reference sequence). This CDR3 is 13 amino acids long. Here the CDR3 reads CSARDGQRLGYTF. In DNA, the CDR3 is TGCAGTGCTAGAGATGGACAGCGCTTGGGCTACACCTTC.